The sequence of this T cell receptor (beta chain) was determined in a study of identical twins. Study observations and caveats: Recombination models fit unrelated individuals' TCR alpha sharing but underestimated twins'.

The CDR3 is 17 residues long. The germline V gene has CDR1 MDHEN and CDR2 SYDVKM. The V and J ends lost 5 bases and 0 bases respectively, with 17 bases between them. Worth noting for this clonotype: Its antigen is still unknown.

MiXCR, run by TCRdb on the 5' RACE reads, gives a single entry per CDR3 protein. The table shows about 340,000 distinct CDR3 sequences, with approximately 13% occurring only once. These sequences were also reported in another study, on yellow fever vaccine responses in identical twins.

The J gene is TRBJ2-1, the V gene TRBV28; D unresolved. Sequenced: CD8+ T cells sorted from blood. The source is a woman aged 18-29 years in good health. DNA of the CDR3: TGTGCCAGCAGTCTCAATCCATTTTACCGCTCCTACAATGAGCAGTTCTTC. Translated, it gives CASSLNPFYRSYNEQFF. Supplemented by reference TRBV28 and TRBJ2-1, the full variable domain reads DVKVTQSSRYLVKRTGEKVFLECVQDMDHENMFWYRQDPGLGLRLIYFSYDVKMKEKGDIPEGYSVSREKKERFSLILESASTNQTSMYLCASSLNPFYRSYNEQFFGPGTRLTVL.